Listed below are T cell receptor beta chains from one sample, sequenced in a study of blood T cells in healthy people across ages. MiXCR, applied by TCRdb to the 5' RACE reads, yields one record per CDR3 protein. The profile covers over a million distinct CDR3 sequences, with less than 50% appearing a single time and approximately 20% taken by the ten largest. The sample consisted of blood. The receptors shown here come from a woman in her fifties or sixties in good health. Each CDR3 is given with its conserved first and last residue. Each record gives: CDR3 length, J gene, V gene, CDR3 protein.

>14|TRBJ2-1|TRBV9
CASSEGSSAGEQFF
>16|TRBJ1-2|TRBV20-1
CSAPLRAGLTNYGYTF
>18|TRBJ1-4|TRBV15
CATSRQPTGFTTNEKLFF
>16|TRBJ2-1|TRBV6-4
CASSAPPFARADEQFF
>14|TRBJ2-3|TRBV7-7
CASSLTPTTDTQYF
>15|TRBJ2-5|TRBV18
CASSPPAVRQETQYF
>14|TRBJ2-7|TRBV20-1
CSAETSGRTYEQYF
>13|.|TRBV29-1
CSVQGASTYEQYF
>14|TRBJ1-5|TRBV29-1
CSVGQGAGNQPQHF
>15|TRBJ2-5|TRBV12-3/TRBV12-4
CASSPPAGVRETQYF
>16|TRBJ2-7|TRBV5-5
CASSFLGGDGSYEQYF
>14|TRBJ1-5|TRBV27
CASSPGSINQPQHF
>12|TRBJ2-5|TRBV7-3
CASSLTLEEQYF
>14|TRBJ2-1|TRBV20-1
CSARSASGSNEQFF
>15|TRBJ2-7|TRBV5-1
CACSLKGQGISEQYF
>14|TRBJ1-1|TRBV7-2
CASSRTSPNTEAFF
>14|TRBJ2-7|TRBV20-1
CSARPRQLIYEQYF
>16|TRBJ2-7|TRBV29-1
CSVEDLGSNGGYEQYF
>14|TRBJ1-2|TRBV4-2
CASSPFRGQSGYTF
>15|TRBJ2-1|TRBV29-1
CSVWELAGANNEQFF
>14|TRBJ2-7|TRBV6-6
CASNVRDGSYEQYF
>20|TRBJ1-1|TRBV5-8
CASSPTGVEGRGLYWTEAFF
>14|.|TRBV12-3/TRBV12-4
CASSPSGQGDEQYF
>14|TRBJ2-4|TRBV27
CASTGRGLENIRYF
>14|TRBJ2-7|TRBV7-9
CASSLDEYPYEQYF
>15|.|TRBV5-6
CASSLGQGIDDEQYF
>15|TRBJ2-3|TRBV24-1
CATSDPGFSGDTQYF
>15|TRBJ1-4|TRBV27
CASSFHETGNEKLFF
>16|TRBJ2-5|TRBV7-9
CASSLEGSPAKKTQYF
>16|.|TRBV6-5
CASSYVHGTGDHEQYF
>13|TRBJ2-7|TRBV7-9
CASSRPGPYEQYF